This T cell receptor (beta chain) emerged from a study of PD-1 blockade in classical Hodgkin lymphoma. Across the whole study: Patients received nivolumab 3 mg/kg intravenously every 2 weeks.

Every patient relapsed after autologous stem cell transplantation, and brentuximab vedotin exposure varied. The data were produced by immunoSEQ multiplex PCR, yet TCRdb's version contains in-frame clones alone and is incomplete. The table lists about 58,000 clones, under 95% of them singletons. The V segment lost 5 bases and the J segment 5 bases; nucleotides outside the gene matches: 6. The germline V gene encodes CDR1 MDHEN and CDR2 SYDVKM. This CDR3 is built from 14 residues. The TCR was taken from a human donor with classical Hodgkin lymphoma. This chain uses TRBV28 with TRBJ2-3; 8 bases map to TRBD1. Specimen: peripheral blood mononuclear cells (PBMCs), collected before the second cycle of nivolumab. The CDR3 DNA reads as TGTGCCAGCAGTCCGGACAGGGCTGGAGATACGCAGTATTTT. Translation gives CASSPDRAGDTQYF.